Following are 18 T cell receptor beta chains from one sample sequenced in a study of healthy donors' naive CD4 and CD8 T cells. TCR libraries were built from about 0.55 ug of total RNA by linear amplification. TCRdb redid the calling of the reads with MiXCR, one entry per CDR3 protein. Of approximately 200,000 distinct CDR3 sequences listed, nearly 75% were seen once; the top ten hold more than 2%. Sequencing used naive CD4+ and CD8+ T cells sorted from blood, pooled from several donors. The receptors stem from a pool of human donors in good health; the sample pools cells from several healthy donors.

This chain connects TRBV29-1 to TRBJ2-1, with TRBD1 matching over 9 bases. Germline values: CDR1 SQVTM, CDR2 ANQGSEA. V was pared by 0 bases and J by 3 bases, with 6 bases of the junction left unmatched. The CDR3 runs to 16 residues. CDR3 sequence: CSVEDPRQGGYNEQFF. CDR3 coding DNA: TGCAGCGTTGAAGATCCTCGACAGGGGGGCTACAATGAGCAGTTCTTC.

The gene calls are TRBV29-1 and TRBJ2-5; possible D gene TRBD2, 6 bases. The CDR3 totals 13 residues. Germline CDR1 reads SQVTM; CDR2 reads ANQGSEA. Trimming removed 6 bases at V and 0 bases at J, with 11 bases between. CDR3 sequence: CSVMEGYQETQYF. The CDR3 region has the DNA TGCAGCGTGATGGAGGGGTACCAAGAGACCCAGTACTTC.

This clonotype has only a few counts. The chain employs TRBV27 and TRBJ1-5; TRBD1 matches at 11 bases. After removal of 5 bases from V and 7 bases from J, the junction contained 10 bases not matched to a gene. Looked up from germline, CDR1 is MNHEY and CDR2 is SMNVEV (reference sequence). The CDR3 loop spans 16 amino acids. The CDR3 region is CASSLGLGTGGQPQHF. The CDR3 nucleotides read TGTGCCAGCAGTCTAGGGCTTGGGACAGGGGGACAGCCCCAGCATTTT.

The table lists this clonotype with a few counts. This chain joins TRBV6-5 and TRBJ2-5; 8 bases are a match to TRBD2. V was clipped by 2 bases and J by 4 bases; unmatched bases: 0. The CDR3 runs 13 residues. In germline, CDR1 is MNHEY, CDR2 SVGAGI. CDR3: CASSYLAGETQYF. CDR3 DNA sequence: TGTGCCAGCAGTTACCTAGCGGGAGAGACCCAGTACTTC.

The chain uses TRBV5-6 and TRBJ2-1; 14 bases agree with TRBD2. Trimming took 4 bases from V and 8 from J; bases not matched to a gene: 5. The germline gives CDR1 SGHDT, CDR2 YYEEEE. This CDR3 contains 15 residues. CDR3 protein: CASSGGLAGGDEQFF. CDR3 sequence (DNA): TGTGCCAGCAGCGGAGGACTAGCGGGAGGAGATGAGCAGTTCTTC.

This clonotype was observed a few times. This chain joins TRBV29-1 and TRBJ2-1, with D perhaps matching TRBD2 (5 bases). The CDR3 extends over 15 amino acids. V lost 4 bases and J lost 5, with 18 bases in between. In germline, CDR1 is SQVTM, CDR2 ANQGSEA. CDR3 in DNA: TGCAGCGTTGGGTGGGCCGGGATAAATCACAATGAGCAGTTCTTC. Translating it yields CSVGWAGINHNEQFF.

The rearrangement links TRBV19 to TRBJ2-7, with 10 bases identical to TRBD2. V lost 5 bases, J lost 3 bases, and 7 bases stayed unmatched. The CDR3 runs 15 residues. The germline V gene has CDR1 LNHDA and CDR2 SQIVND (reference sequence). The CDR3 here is CASSPGLAADYEQYF. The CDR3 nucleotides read TGTGCCAGTAGTCCCGGACTAGCGGCTGACTACGAGCAGTACTTC. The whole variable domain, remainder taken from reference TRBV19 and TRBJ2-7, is DGGITQSPKYLFRKEGQNVTLSCEQNLNHDAMYWYRQDPGQGLRLIYYSQIVNDFQKGDIAEGYSVSREKKESFPLTVTSAQKNPTAFYLCASSPGLAADYEQYFGPGTRLTVT.

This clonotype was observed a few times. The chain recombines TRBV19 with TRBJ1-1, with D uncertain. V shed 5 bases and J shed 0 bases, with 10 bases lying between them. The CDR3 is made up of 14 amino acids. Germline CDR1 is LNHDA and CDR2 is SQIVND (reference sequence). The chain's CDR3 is CASSSGRLNTEAFF. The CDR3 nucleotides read TGTGCCAGTAGTTCCGGACGGTTGAACACTGAAGCTTTCTTT.

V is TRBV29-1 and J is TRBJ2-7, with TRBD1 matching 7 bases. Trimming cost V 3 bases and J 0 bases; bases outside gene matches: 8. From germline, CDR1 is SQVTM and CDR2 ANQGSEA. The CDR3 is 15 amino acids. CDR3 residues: CSVEGQSGSSYEQYF. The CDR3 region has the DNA TGCAGCGTTGAGGGACAGAGCGGCTCCTCCTACGAGCAGTACTTC.

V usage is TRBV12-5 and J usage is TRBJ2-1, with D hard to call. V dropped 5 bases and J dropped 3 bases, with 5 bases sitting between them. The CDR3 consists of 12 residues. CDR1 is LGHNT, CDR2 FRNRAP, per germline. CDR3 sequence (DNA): TGTGCTAGTGGTCCTAACTACAATGAGCAGTTCTTC. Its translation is CASGPNYNEQFF.

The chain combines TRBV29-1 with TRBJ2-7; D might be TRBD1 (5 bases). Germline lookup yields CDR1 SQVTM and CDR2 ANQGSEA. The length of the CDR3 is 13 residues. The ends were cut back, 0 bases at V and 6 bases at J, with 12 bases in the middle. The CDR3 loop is CSVEERGTSEQYF. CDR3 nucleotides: TGCAGCGTTGAAGAAAGGGGAACATCCGAGCAGTACTTC.

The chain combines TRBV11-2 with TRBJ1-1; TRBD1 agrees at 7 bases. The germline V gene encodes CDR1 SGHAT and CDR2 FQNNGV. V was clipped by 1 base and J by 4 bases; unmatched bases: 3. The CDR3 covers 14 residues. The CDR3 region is CASSLGGGITEAFF. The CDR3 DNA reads TGTGCCAGCAGCTTAGGAGGGGGCATCACTGAAGCTTTCTTT.

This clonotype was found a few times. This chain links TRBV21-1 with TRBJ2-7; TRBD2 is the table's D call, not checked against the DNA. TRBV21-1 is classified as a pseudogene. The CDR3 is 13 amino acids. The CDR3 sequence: CASLRDSPYEQYF. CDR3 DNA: TGTGCCAGCCTCCGGGACTCCCCCTACGAGCAGTACTTC.

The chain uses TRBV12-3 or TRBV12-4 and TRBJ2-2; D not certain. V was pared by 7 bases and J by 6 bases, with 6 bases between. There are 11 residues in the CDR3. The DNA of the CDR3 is TGTGCCAGCACAATGGCCGGGGAGCTGTTTTTT. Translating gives CASTMAGELFF.

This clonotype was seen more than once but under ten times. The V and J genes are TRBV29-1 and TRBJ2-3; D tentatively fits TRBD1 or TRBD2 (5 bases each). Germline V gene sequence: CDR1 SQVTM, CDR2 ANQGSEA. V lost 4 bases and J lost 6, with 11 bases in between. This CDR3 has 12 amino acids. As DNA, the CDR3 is TGCAGCGTTGGAGGGTGGGGCGATACGCAGTATTTT. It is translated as CSVGGWGDTQYF.

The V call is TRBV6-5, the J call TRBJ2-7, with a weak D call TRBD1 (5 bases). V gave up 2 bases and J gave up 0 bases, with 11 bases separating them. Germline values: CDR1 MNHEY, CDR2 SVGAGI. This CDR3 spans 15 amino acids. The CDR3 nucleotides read TGTGCCAGCAGTTACGGGTACAGGAGCTCCTACGAGCAGTACTTC. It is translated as CASSYGYRSSYEQYF.

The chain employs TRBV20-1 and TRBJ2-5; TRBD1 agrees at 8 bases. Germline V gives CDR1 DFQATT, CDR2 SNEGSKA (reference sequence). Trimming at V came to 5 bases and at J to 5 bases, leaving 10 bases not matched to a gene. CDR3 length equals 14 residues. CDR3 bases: TGCAGTGCTGGGGGGACAGGTTCTGTGGAGACCCAGTACTTC. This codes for CSAGGTGSVETQYF.

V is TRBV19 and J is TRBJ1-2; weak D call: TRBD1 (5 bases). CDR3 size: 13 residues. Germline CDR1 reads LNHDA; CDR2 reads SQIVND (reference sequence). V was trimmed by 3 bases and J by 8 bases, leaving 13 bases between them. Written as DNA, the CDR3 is TGTGCCAGTAGTATGGGGGAGCGATGGGGCTACACCTTC. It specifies CASSMGERWGYTF.